What follows describes a single T cell receptor beta chain. The sample originates from a study of T-cell memory formation after mild COVID-19. The germline CDR1 and CDR2 sequences are MNHEY and SVGAGI. The CDR3 consists of 13 residues. Trimming stripped 5 bases from V and 2 bases from J, with 9 bases between. Via MiXCR, TCRdb re-called the 5' RACE reads, giving one row per CDR3 protein. The table includes 350,000 to 450,000 distinct CDR3 sequences, around 27% detected once. J is TRBJ1-2 and V is TRBV6-5; unclear D gene. This receptor was obtained from an adult woman who had mild COVID-19 (a few samples of this study predate the infection). Cell type and time point are not known. Sequencing was carried out using PBMCs or a T cell subset sorted from them (not recorded which). The CDR3 sequence: CASSPTKNYGYTF. The CDR3 DNA follows: TGTGCCAGCAGTCCGACAAAAAACTATGGCTACACCTTC.